This T cell receptor (beta chain) emerged from a study of blood T cells in healthy people across ages. Study background: About one barcoded beta molecule per two T cells was the capture yield of template switching. Findings and limits, study-wide: Calculation of diversity from one million T cells yielded estimates considered to be underestimates.

A second PCR of 7 to 11 cycles used a sample-barcoded 5' primer and a J-beta primer mix. TCRdb called the 5' RACE reads again in MiXCR, with one record for every CDR3 protein. The data show 950,000 to 1,200,000 distinct CDR3 sequences, 35% to 40% seen once. With respect to this clonotype: Its specificity is unknown.

This CDR3 has 15 amino acids. Trimming pared 3 bases from V and 7 bases from J, leaving 18 bases between. Germline V gives CDR1 LGHNA, CDR2 YSLEER. The chain joins TRBV4-3 to TRBJ1-1; no firm D call. This clonotype was obtained from a man between 18 and 35 years old in good health. The sample was blood. Here the CDR3 reads CASSQERTAAREAFF. CDR3 DNA: TGCGCCAGCAGCCAGGAGCGTACAGCTGCCCGTGAAGCTTTCTTT.